Each of the 22 T cell receptor beta chains below was sequenced from the same sample in a study of Graves' ophthalmopathy and Graves' hyperthyroidism. Amplification from RNA transcripts yielded the TCR beta CDR3 regions. First-round RT-PCR used HTBI primers; second-round multiplex PCR followed. TCRdb called the multiplex PCR reads again in MiXCR, with one record for every CDR3 protein. This table has under 800,000 distinct CDR3 sequences, about a fifth appearing once. Material: peripheral blood. Receptor source: a young woman with stable Graves' hyperthyroidism. Some clones in this sample may be carry-over from other donors' samples.

There are many counts of this clonotype. The chain uses TRBV6-5 and TRBJ2-7; tentative D call: TRBD2 (5 bases). The CDR3 loop spans 11 amino acids. Trimming stripped 7 bases from V and 7 bases from J, with 11 bases between. Germline-derived CDR1 and CDR2 are MNHEY and SVGAGI. The CDR3: CASNLTGEQYF. The CDR3, as DNA: TGTGCCAGCAACCTAACGGGGGAGCAGTACTTC.

There are many counts of this clonotype. The V call is TRBV6-5, the J call TRBJ1-2, with D perhaps TRBD1 (5 bases). The length of the CDR3 is 16 residues. The V and J ends lost 8 bases and 4 bases respectively, with 23 bases between them. CDR1 and CDR2 from the germline V gene are MNHEY and SVGAGI. The CDR3 loop reads CASLEKRGIGGYGYTF. The CDR3 bases are TGTGCCAGCCTAGAAAAAAGGGGTATAGGAGGCTATGGCTACACCTTC.

This clonotype was detected ten times or more. The V and J genes are TRBV28 and TRBJ1-6; D unresolved. There are 16 residues in the CDR3. CDR1 is MDHEN and CDR2 is SYDVKM in the germline V gene. V lost 0 bases and J lost 5, with 11 bases in between. The DNA of the CDR3 is TGTGCCAGCAGTTTATGGGCAGCGGGGAATAATTCACCCCTCCACTTT. The encoded protein is CASSLWAAGNNSPLHF.

The sample holds one count of this clonotype. The genes are TRBV27 and TRBJ1-2; D gene unclear. The germline gives CDR1 MNHEY, CDR2 SMNVEV (reference sequence). Between the trimmed V and J ends, which lost 5 bases and 4 bases, there was a span of 11 bases. The CDR3 consists of 13 residues. The CDR3 region has the DNA TGTGCCAGCAGTGCACGAATGGGCTATGGCTACACCTTC. It is translated as CASSARMGYGYTF.

This clonotype was recorded many times. The CDR3 DNA reads TGTGCCAGCAGTTTAAACTGGCAGGGGGCCATGCACCAGCCCCAGCATTTT. Translated, it gives CASSLNWQGAMHQPQHF. V gene TRBV12-3 or TRBV12-4 combines with J gene TRBJ1-5; 8 nucleotides agree with TRBD1. The CDR3 length is 17 residues. Losses at the gene ends were 2 bases for V and 7 bases for J; bases not matched to a gene: 13.

CDR3 bases: TGTGCCAGCAGTGAAGGGGGGGCGGAGACCCAGTACTTC. This sequence encodes CASSEGGAETQYF. The rearrangement uses TRBV6-1 and TRBJ2-5; D possibly uses TRBD1 or TRBD2 (6 bases each). Looked up from germline, CDR1 is MNHNS and CDR2 is SASEGT. The V end lost 1 base, the J end lost 5 bases, and 8 bases lay between the germline ends. The CDR3 totals 13 residues.

The chain carries TRBV12-3 or TRBV12-4 and TRBJ1-3; perhaps TRBD1 as D (6 bases). This CDR3 comprises 13 residues. The germline V and J ends were trimmed by 5 bases and 6 bases, with 11 bases remaining between them. The CDR3 DNA follows: TGTGCCAGCAGTGAGGGGGGGGCAAACACCATATATTTT. Protein sequence: CASSEGGANTIYF.

This clonotype occurred many times. V is TRBV9 and J is TRBJ2-7; 10 nucleotides align to TRBD2. V was pared by 4 bases and J by 3 bases, with 10 bases of the junction left unmatched. Germline V gives CDR1 SGDLS, CDR2 YYNGEE. The CDR3 length is 16 residues. The CDR3 DNA is TGTGCCAGCAGCCCCCGACTAGCGGGTACGCACTACGAGCAGTACTTC. This codes for CASSPRLAGTHYEQYF.

The chain uses TRBV3-1 and TRBJ1-1; 9 bases match TRBD1. The CDR3 consists of 15 residues. CDR1 and CDR2 from the germline V gene are LGHDT and YNNKEL (reference sequence). The V gene end was trimmed by 4 bases and the J gene end by 5 bases; junction bases not matched to a gene: 8. The CDR3 spells CASSRLQGASTEAFF. The CDR3 nucleotides are TGTGCCAGCAGCCGACTACAGGGGGCGTCAACTGAAGCTTTCTTT. Full variable domain (missing parts from reference TRBV3-1 and TRBJ1-1): DTAVSQTPKYLVTQMGNDKSIKCEQNLGHDTMYWYKQDSKKFLKIMFSYNNKELIINETVPNRFSPKSPDKAHLNLHINSLELGDSAVYFCASSRLQGASTEAFFGQGTRLTVV.

This clonotype was seen many times. V gene TRBV12-5 combines with J gene TRBJ1-5; no firm D call. This CDR3 spans 16 amino acids. Germline lookup yields CDR1 LGHNT and CDR2 FRNRAP. Trimming left V 6 bases short and J 0 bases short, with 15 bases between. The CDR3 bases are TGTGCTAGTGGGAGGGATTCCCTCTATAGCAATCAGCCCCAGCATTTT. It encodes CASGRDSLYSNQPQHF.

This clonotype occurred many times. The CDR3 coding sequence is TGTGCCAGCAGGCCGGGAGCTAGCAATCAGCCCCAGCATTTT. As protein: CASRPGASNQPQHF. This chain connects TRBV12-3 or TRBV12-4 to TRBJ1-5, with unresolved D. This CDR3 is built from 14 residues. V lost 6 bases and J 0 bases, leaving 9 bases between the germline ends.

There are many counts of this clonotype. The V call is TRBV6-2 or TRBV6-3, the J call TRBJ1-1; D not resolved. Germline CDR1 and CDR2: MNHEY and SVGEGT. Trimming shortened V by 2 bases and J by 0 bases, and 7 bases separated the two germline ends. The CDR3 length is 14 residues. As DNA, the CDR3 is TGTGCCAGCAGTTACGGAGATTTGAACACTGAAGCTTTCTTT. The encoded protein is CASSYGDLNTEAFF.

Only a few counts were recorded for this clonotype. The rearrangement uses TRBV14 and TRBJ2-7; 7 positions agree with TRBD1. The CDR3 runs to 15 residues. V was clipped by 4 bases and J by 1 base; unmatched bases: 7. Germline V CDR1 and CDR2: SGHDN, FVKESK. The CDR3 DNA reads TGTGCCAGCAGCCCACAGGGGATTGGTTCCTACGAGCAGTACTTC. Its translation: CASSPQGIGSYEQYF.

There are many counts of this clonotype. V usage is TRBV4-1 and J usage is TRBJ2-5, with D possibly being TRBD1 (5 bases). The CDR3 is 16 residues long. Germline V gene sequence: CDR1 MGHRA, CDR2 YSYEKL. Trimming left V 5 bases short and J 2 bases short, with 18 bases between. The CDR3 nucleotides read TGCGCCAGCAGCGCAGGCAAGGGGCCAAAACAAGAGACCCAGTACTTC. Translation: CASSAGKGPKQETQYF.

This clonotype occurred many times. The gene calls are TRBV6-2 or TRBV6-3 and TRBJ2-5; D not resolved. This CDR3 region has 14 residues. Deletions cut 1 base from V and 3 bases from J, with 9 bases between. Germline CDR1 reads MNHEY; CDR2 reads SVGEGT. CDR3 DNA: TGTGCCAGCAGTTACTGGGGAAGCGAAGAGACCCAGTACTTC. It encodes CASSYWGSEETQYF.

This clonotype was seen just once. V is TRBV15 and J is TRBJ1-1; perhaps TRBD1 as D (5 bases). This CDR3 region has 13 residues. Germline loops: CDR1 LNHNV, CDR2 YYDKDF (reference sequence). V was shortened by 1 base and J by 6 bases, with 9 bases between the two germline ends. The CDR3 region is CATSRVRGAEAFF. CDR3 coding DNA: TGTGCCACCAGCAGAGTCCGGGGGGCTGAAGCTTTCTTT.

This rearrangement joins TRBV7-2 to TRBJ2-7; D not resolved. The CDR3 extends over 13 amino acids. Germline V gene data show CDR1 as SGHTA and CDR2 as FQGNSA. Between the trimmed V and J ends, which lost 2 bases and 3 bases, there was a span of 8 bases. The CDR3 is CASSLLQNYEQYF. The CDR3 nucleotides read TGTGCCAGCAGCTTACTGCAGAACTACGAGCAGTACTTC.

This clonotype was found many times. J is TRBJ1-1 and V is TRBV12-3 or TRBV12-4; D is unclear. The CDR3 totals 15 residues. V lost 5 bases to trimming and J lost 1 base, with 14 bases between them. CDR3 bases: TGTGCCAGCAGTCCCCCCCCGACGACGAACACTGAAGCTTTCTTT. This sequence encodes CASSPPPTTNTEAFF.

The chain joins TRBV20-1 to TRBJ2-7; 10 bases are shared with TRBD2. J gave up 2 bases and V 5 bases, and 6 bases lay outside the gene matches. CDR3 length equals 14 residues. The germline gives CDR1 DFQATT, CDR2 SNEGSKA (reference sequence). In nucleotides, the CDR3 is TGCAGTGCTCCCACTAGCGGGATCCCCTACGAGCAGTACTTC. It yields the protein CSAPTSGIPYEQYF.

This clonotype came up many times. The chain couples TRBV6-1 to TRBJ2-5; 7 nucleotides align to TRBD1. J lost 1 base, V lost 0 bases, and 5 bases had no gene match. The CDR3 consists of 16 residues. Germline V gives CDR1 MNHNS, CDR2 SASEGT. CDR3 nucleotide sequence: TGTGCCAGCAGTGAAGCGCTTACAGGGGCCCAAGAGACCCAGTACTTC. It yields the protein CASSEALTGAQETQYF.

The genes are TRBV11-1 and TRBJ1-1; perhaps TRBD1 as D (6 bases). CDR1 is SGHAT and CDR2 is FQDESV in the germline V gene (reference sequence). This CDR3 is 16 amino acids long. Trimming stripped 1 base from V and 7 bases from J, with 19 bases between. CDR3 coding DNA: TGTGCCAGCAGCTTAGGTTTGGGCGGACAGACAGATGAAGCTTTCTTT. It codes for CASSLGLGGQTDEAFF.

This chain uses TRBV12-5 with TRBJ1-1; D is unresolved. CDR3 length: 12 residues. CDR1 LGHNT and CDR2 FRNRAP come from the germline V gene. The germline V and J ends were trimmed by 2 bases and 10 bases, with 11 bases remaining between them. CDR3 residues: CASGLTKNAAFF. CDR3 DNA sequence: TGTGCTAGTGGTTTGACTAAGAACGCAGCTTTCTTT.